The 18 T cell receptor beta chains given below trace back to one sample, sequenced in a study of blood T cell repertoires in COVID-19. The data were produced by immunoSEQ multiplex PCR, yet TCRdb's version contains in-frame clones alone and is incomplete. The data show some 82,000 clones, with around 83% seen just once and approximately 37% held by the top ten. Sequenced input: peripheral blood. Receptors originate from a man older than 75 with active or convalescent COVID-19.

This clone was observed a few times. The chain combines TRBV7-2 with TRBJ1-1, with D perhaps matching TRBD1 (6 bases). Trimming cost V 1 base and J 5 bases, with 11 bases left between them. Germline CDR1 reads SGHTA; CDR2 reads FQGNSA. This CDR3 is 14 amino acids long. The CDR3 DNA follows: TGTGCCAGCAGCTTAGGCCAGACAGGTACTGAAGCTTTCTTT. Its protein product is CASSLGQTGTEAFF.

Only a few counts were recorded for this clone. The chain uses TRBV28 and TRBJ1-4, with 8 bases that match TRBD1. V trimming: 6 bases; J trimming: 0 bases; junction bases outside the gene matches: 6. The CDR3 has 16 residues. The V gene's germline CDR1 is MDHEN and CDR2 SYDVKM. This CDR3 is CASSPPDRATNEKLFF. The DNA of the CDR3 is TGTGCCAGCAGCCCCCCGGACAGGGCAACTAATGAAAAACTGTTTTTT.

This clone occurred a few times. The J gene is TRBJ1-1, the V gene TRBV18; a possible D gene is TRBD1 (6 bases). This CDR3 contains 16 residues. Germline CDR1 KGHSH, CDR2 LQKENI. The ends were cut back, 3 bases at V and 1 base at J, with 15 bases in the middle. CDR3 nucleotide sequence: TGTGCCAGCTCACCCGGGGGGGCGTTAACGAACACTGAAGCTTTCTTT. This codes for CASSPGGALTNTEAFF.

V gene TRBV7-3 combines with J gene TRBJ2-1; TRBD2 matches at 9 bases. The CDR3 is made up of 15 amino acids. CDR1 is SGHTA and CDR2 is FQGTGA in the germline V gene. Trimming at V came to 5 bases and at J to 4 bases, leaving 6 bases not matched to a gene. CDR3 in DNA: TGTGCCAGCAGCAGTAGCGGGGGCCTTTACAATGAGCAGTTCTTC. Its translation is CASSSSGGLYNEQFF. The full variable domain, rest sourced from reference TRBV7-3 and TRBJ2-1, is GAGVSQTPSNKVTEKGKYVELRCDPISGHTALYWYRQSLGQGPEFLIYFQGTGAADDSGLPNDRFFAVRPEGSVSTLKIQRTERGDSAVYLCASSSSGGLYNEQFFGPGTRLTVL.

The chain joins TRBV30 to TRBJ2-1, with TRBD1 matching over 7 bases. Trimming removed 0 bases from V and 10 bases from J; junction bases left unmatched: 6. The CDR3 is 13 amino acids. In germline, CDR1 is GTSNPN, CDR2 SVGIG (reference sequence). CDR3 protein: CAWSVLQGKEQFF. CDR3 nucleotide sequence: TGTGCCTGGAGTGTACTACAGGGGAAAGAGCAGTTCTTC. The full variable domain, with the rest looked up from reference TRBV30 and TRBJ2-1, is SQTIHQWPATLVQPVGSPLSLECTVEGTSNPNLYWYRQAAGRGLQLLFYSVGIGQISSEVPQNLSASRPQDRQFILSSKKLLLSDSGFYLCAWSVLQGKEQFFGPGTRLTVL.

This chain links TRBV18 with TRBJ2-7; TRBD1 aligns across 7 bases. This CDR3 has 16 amino acids. CDR1 KGHSH and CDR2 LQKENI come from the germline V gene. The V gene end was trimmed by 6 bases and the J gene end by 0 bases; junction bases not matched to a gene: 11. CDR3 in DNA: TGTGCCAGCTCCTCTTTTTACAGGGGAAGCTCCTACGAGCAGTACTTC. Amino acids: CASSSFYRGSSYEQYF. Looking up the rest from reference TRBV18 and TRBJ2-7 gives the full variable domain: NAGVMQNPRHLVRRRGQEARLRCSPMKGHSHVYWYRQLPEEGLKFMVYLQKENIIDESGMPKERFSAEFPKEGPSILRIQQVVRGDSAAYFCASSSFYRGSSYEQYFGPGTRLTVT.

This chain joins TRBV19 and TRBJ2-7; D might be TRBD1 (7 bases). The CDR3 length is 14 residues. CDR1 LNHDA and CDR2 SQIVND come from the germline V gene (reference sequence). V lost 4 bases, J lost 1 base, and 11 bases lay in between. CDR3 sequence: CASSSQGGSYEQYF. CDR3 DNA sequence: TGTGCCAGTAGTAGTCAGGGGGGTTCCTACGAGCAGTACTTC.

The CDR3 nucleotides are TGCGCCAGCAGCTTGGGACTAGCGGTTTACACCGGGGAGCTGTTTTTT. It encodes CASSLGLAVYTGELFF. The chain couples TRBV5-1 to TRBJ2-2; 9 nucleotides line up with TRBD2. The V gene end was trimmed by 0 bases and the J gene end by 3 bases; junction bases not matched to a gene: 3. The CDR3 spans 16 residues. Germline-derived CDR1 and CDR2 are SGHRS and YFSETQ.

V is TRBV3-1 (or the pseudogene TRBV3-2) and J is TRBJ2-2; TRBD1 aligns across 7 bases. CDR1 is LGHDT, CDR2 YNNKEL, per germline (reference sequence). The CDR3 totals 12 residues. The J segment lost 6 bases and the V segment lost 6 bases, leaving 1 base of the junction unmatched. This CDR3 reads CASRRGPGELFF. The CDR3 region has the DNA TGTGCCAGCAGAAGGGGGCCCGGGGAGCTGTTTTTT.

The chain employs TRBV12-3 or TRBV12-4 and TRBJ2-5; TRBD1 aligns across 7 bases. The CDR3 is made up of 13 amino acids. With 6 bases clipped from V and 5 bases from J, the junction kept 6 bases outside the gene matches. The CDR3 is CASRETGTETQYF. DNA for the CDR3: TGTGCCAGCAGGGAGACAGGGACGGAGACCCAGTACTTC.

The chain carries TRBV7-2 and TRBJ1-2; D is perhaps TRBD1 (5 bases). Germline V gene sequence: CDR1 SGHTA, CDR2 FQGNSA. The CDR3 contains 14 residues. V dropped 5 bases and J dropped 2 bases, with 12 bases sitting between them. The CDR3 DNA reads as TGTGCCAGCAGCCGGGCGGGGCCAAACTATGGCTACACCTTC. Residues: CASSRAGPNYGYTF.

The chain employs TRBV5-1 and TRBJ2-7, with 9 bases that match TRBD2. Germline V gene data show CDR1 as SGHRS and CDR2 as YFSETQ. V lost 2 bases and J lost 3; bases outside the gene matches: 18. The CDR3 contains 19 residues. CDR3 DNA: TGCGCCAGCAGCTTCGACCCTTATACGCAAGCGGGAGGCCGCTACGAGCAGTACTTC. It specifies CASSFDPYTQAGGRYEQYF. Drawing the rest from reference TRBV5-1 and TRBJ2-7, the complete variable domain is KAGVTQTPRYLIKTRGQQVTLSCSPISGHRSVSWYQQTPGQGLQFLFEYFSETQRNKGNFPGRFSGRQFSNSRSEMNVSTLELGDSALYLCASSFDPYTQAGGRYEQYFGPGTRLTVT.

This sequence joins TRBV11-2 and TRBJ2-7; weak D call: TRBD2 (5 bases). Trimming removed 7 bases at V and 2 bases at J, with 18 bases between. The CDR3 totals 15 residues. Looked up from germline, CDR1 is SGHAT and CDR2 is FQNNGV. In nucleotides, the CDR3 is TGTGCCAGCACCTCGAGTACATCGGGAACCTACGAGCAGTACTTC. The encoded protein is CASTSSTSGTYEQYF.

This chain links TRBV19 with TRBJ2-3, with TRBD2 matching over 14 bases. CDR1 is LNHDA and CDR2 is SQIVND in the germline V gene (reference sequence). The CDR3 extends over 18 amino acids. The ends lost 4 bases at V and 0 bases at J; junction bases unmatched: 6. Here the CDR3 DNA reads TGTGCCAGTAGTAGACTAGCGGGAGGGTCGTCTAGCACAGATACGCAGTATTTT. Encoded protein: CASSRLAGGSSSTDTQYF.

V usage is TRBV7-2 and J usage is TRBJ2-5; 11 nucleotides agree with TRBD2. Germline CDR1 and CDR2: SGHTA and FQGNSA. V lost 6 bases, J lost 5 bases, and 8 bases stayed unmatched. The CDR3 spans 15 residues. For the CDR3, the DNA is TGTGCCAGCAGTTTAAAGACTAGCGGGATGGAGACCCAGTACTTC. It codes for CASSLKTSGMETQYF.

V gene TRBV7-8 combines with J gene TRBJ1-1; maybe TRBD1 (5 bases). The CDR3 consists of 18 residues. V was cut by 0 bases and J by 3 bases, with 20 bases left in between. Germline lookup yields CDR1 SGHVS and CDR2 FQNEAQ. The chain's CDR3 is CASSLAQIGGGIHTEAFF. For the CDR3, the DNA is TGTGCCAGCAGCTTAGCACAAATCGGCGGGGGGATTCACACTGAAGCTTTCTTT.

This clone was counted a few times. The rearrangement uses TRBV4-1 and TRBJ2-7; D is unresolved. Trimming took off 1 base at V and 6 bases at J, with 10 bases between the two ends. The CDR3 runs to 13 residues. Germline V lookup: CDR1 MGHRA, CDR2 YSYEKL. This CDR3 reads CASSQVGQPEQYF. The DNA of the CDR3 is TGCGCCAGCAGCCAAGTGGGCCAACCCGAGCAGTACTTC.

V is TRBV11-1 and J is TRBJ1-3; D possibly corresponds to TRBD1 (5 bases). Germline-derived CDR1 and CDR2 are SGHAT and FQDESV (reference sequence). Trimming pared 3 bases from V and 4 bases from J, leaving 7 bases between. CDR3 size: 13 residues. CDR3 residues: CASSFPGGNTIYF. CDR3 bases: TGTGCCAGCAGCTTCCCAGGGGGAAACACCATATATTTT.